The following is a T cell receptor (beta chain) sequence with its context. These data are taken from a study of blood T cell repertoires in COVID-19. Study overall: Some COVID-19 samples were acute and others convalescent; all came from the United States, Italy and Spain. PBMCs, B-cell-depleted T cells, or T cells were the source of the cDNA or gDNA that made up the material.

Per the study methods: Using reference gene primer amplification, nucleated cell counts were estimated. This table comes from immunoSEQ multiplex PCR, and its TCRdb copy is limited to in-frame clones, with some not included. V and J calls and clone size follow that table, whereas D and trimming were derived from the DNA. The profile shows about 63,000 clones, 65% to 80% of them singletons. Trimming pared 3 bases from V and 5 bases from J, leaving 14 bases between. Germline-derived CDR1 and CDR2 are SGDLS and YYNGEE. The CDR3 sequence is 15 residues long. The receptor comes from a human donor in a cohort sampled during active COVID-19. The chain recombines TRBV9 with TRBJ2-2; D uncertain. Sequenced: peripheral blood. CDR3 protein: CASSGGLQITGELFF. For the CDR3, the DNA is TGTGCCAGCAGCGGCGGCCTTCAAATAACCGGGGAGCTGTTTTTT. Using reference TRBV9 and TRBJ2-2 for the parts outside the CDR3, the full variable domain is DSGVTQTPKHLITATGQRVTLRCSPRSGDLSVYWYQQSLDQGLQFLIQYYNGEERAKGNILERFSAQQFPDLHSELNLSSLELGDSALYFCASSGGLQITGELFFGEGSRLTVL.